This TCR beta chain comes out of a study of brain T cells in children with intractable seizures. Findings of the study overall: Patients' HCMV serostatus was unknown; virus specificity rests on CDR3 similarity alone.

Of note for this clone: Its antigen is as yet unknown.

TCRdb's copy holds only in-frame clones and misses some; the assay was immunoSEQ multiplex PCR. The sample shows around 38,000 clones, about 93% of them seen only once. The CDR3 sequence is 13 residues long. Trimming removed 5 bases at V and 3 bases at J, with 10 bases between. Germline values: CDR1 MDHEN, CDR2 SYDVKM. Sequencing was limited to surgery cases with top T cell transcript signatures in brain tissue. Patients received at least one anti-epileptic drug before surgery. This specimen was peripheral blood, taken at surgery. The gene calls are TRBV28 and TRBJ1-2; no definite D call. The source of this sequence is a girl aged 2-15 years with tuberous sclerosis and intractable seizures. The CDR3 nucleotides read TGTGCCAGCAGTCTACGGGCAGACTATGGCTACACCTTC. It yields the protein CASSLRADYGYTF.